This TCR beta chain was observed in a study of T-cell memory formation after mild COVID-19. Turning to the study itself: TCR clustering was largely donor specific. Points from the study as a whole: The CD4+ clones that contracted clustered mainly within CM and EM, and the CD8+ clones concentrated in EMRA. Contracting clones from day 15 to 85 showed balanced CD4/CD8; later expanders favored CD4+.

MiXCR, run by TCRdb on the 5' RACE reads, gives a single entry per CDR3 protein. Of about 90,000 distinct CDR3 sequences in the sample, around an eighth are singletons; the top ten hold 27%. V gave up 5 bases and J gave up 4 bases; unmatched junction bases: 9. The CDR3 is made up of 16 amino acids. This clonotype turned up a few times. What it binds is not known. The clonotype comes from an adult woman who had mild COVID-19 (a few samples of this study predate the infection). Cell type and time point are not known. The sequenced sample consisted of PBMCs or a T cell subset sorted from them (not recorded which). This rearrangement joins TRBV12-3 or TRBV12-4 to TRBJ1-5; 9 positions match TRBD1. The CDR3 nucleotides are TGTGCCAGCAGTGCGGACAGGGGCCACTCGAATCAGCCCCAGCATTTT. It is translated as CASSADRGHSNQPQHF.